The 28 T cell receptor beta chains in this list originate from one sample, sequenced in a study of cytomegalovirus exposure and HLA in healthy donors. PCR used 60 Vbeta primers and 13 Jbeta primers. TCRdb keeps only in-frame clones here, not all; method: immunoSEQ multiplex PCR. Here the sample spans roughly 80,000 clones, 67% being singletons. Sequenced input: PBMCs. These TCRs come from a woman aged 45-60 years in good health and CMV-seropositive.

The CDR3 loop reads CASSETGGARNSPLHF. CDR3 nucleotide sequence: TGTGCCAGCAGCGAAACAGGGGGCGCCCGGAATTCACCCCTCCACTTT. The V and J genes are TRBV9 and TRBJ1-6, with 9 bases that match TRBD1. CDR1 and CDR2 from the germline V gene are SGDLS and YYNGEE. Germline trimming cut 3 bases from V and 7 bases from J; bases unmatched to any gene: 8. The CDR3 extends over 16 amino acids.

The V call is TRBV9, the J call TRBJ1-6; D is perhaps TRBD1 (5 bases). V lost 0 bases, J lost 10 bases, and 17 bases lay in between. In germline, CDR1 is SGDLS, CDR2 YYNGEE. The CDR3 consists of 16 residues. The CDR3 DNA follows: TGTGCCAGCAGCGTAGACCCACTCGGGGGTATGTCACCCCTCCACTTT. It is translated as CASSVDPLGGMSPLHF.

The rearrangement joins TRBV7-9 to TRBJ2-2; TRBD2 is a possible D gene (6 bases). This CDR3 comprises 10 residues. Germline lookup yields CDR1 SEHNR and CDR2 FQNEAQ (reference sequence). Trimming left V 9 bases short and J 7 bases short, with 6 bases between. CDR3 amino acids: CARGLGELFF. CDR3 DNA: TGTGCCAGGGGACTCGGGGAGCTGTTTTTT.

The chain links TRBV7-6 to TRBJ1-3, with D perhaps matching TRBD1 (6 bases). The CDR3 consists of 13 residues. V lost 5 bases and J 4 bases, leaving 9 bases between the germline ends. Germline CDR1 and CDR2: SGHVS and FNYEAQ. The chain's CDR3 is CASSTGQGNTIYF. DNA for the CDR3: TGTGCCAGCAGCACCGGACAGGGAAACACCATATATTTT. The whole variable domain, remainder taken from reference TRBV7-6 and TRBJ1-3, is GAGVSQSPRYKVTKRGQDVALRCDPISGHVSLYWYRQALGQGPEFLTYFNYEAQQDKSGLPNDRFSAERPEGSISTLTIQRTEQRDSAMYRCASSTGQGNTIYFGEGSWLTVV.

The chain recombines TRBV13 with TRBJ2-2; TRBD2 agrees at 8 bases. V shed 5 bases and J 7 bases; nucleotides not matched to a gene: 18. Looked up from germline, CDR1 is PRHDT and CDR2 is FYEKMQ (reference sequence). This CDR3 region has 18 residues. CDR3 region: CASSPGLAYPRVNGELFF. The CDR3 nucleotides read TGTGCCAGCAGCCCCGGACTAGCCTATCCTCGTGTCAACGGGGAGCTGTTTTTT.

V is TRBV11-2 and J is TRBJ1-2; weak D call: TRBD1 (5 bases). The V gene lost 2 bases and the J gene lost 2 bases, with 15 bases spanning the gap. The CDR3 is 16 amino acids. Germline V gene lookup returns CDR1 SGHAT and CDR2 FQNNGV. Written as DNA, the CDR3 is TGTGCCAGCAGCTTATTCCGGCCCGGGGGGAACTATGGCTACACCTTC. This sequence encodes CASSLFRPGGNYGYTF. Based on the CDR3 plus reference TRBV11-2 and TRBJ1-2, the full variable domain is EAGVAQSPRYKIIEKRQSVAFWCNPISGHATLYWYQQILGQGPKLLIQFQNNGVVDDSQLPKDRFSAERLKGVDSTLKIQPAKLEDSAVYLCASSLFRPGGNYGYTFGSGTRLTVV.

This chain connects TRBV7-8 to TRBJ1-3; TRBD1 might be the D (6 bases). V shed 0 bases and J shed 3 bases, with 9 bases lying between them. The CDR3 extends over 15 amino acids. CDR1 is SGHVS and CDR2 is FQNEAQ in the germline V gene. CDR3 sequence: CASSLATGFGNTIYF. The CDR3 DNA is TGTGCCAGCAGCTTAGCAACAGGGTTTGGAAACACCATATATTTT.

This chain uses TRBV6-5 with TRBJ2-3; D might be TRBD2 (5 bases). Germline CDR1 reads MNHEY; CDR2 reads SVGAGI. The CDR3 is 14 residues long. V was shortened by 0 bases and J by 4 bases, with 8 bases between the two germline ends. The CDR3: CASSYSRVADTQYF. The CDR3 DNA reads TGTGCCAGCAGTTACTCGAGGGTTGCAGATACGCAGTATTTT.

The CDR3 here is CASSLGRVADTQYF. Written as DNA, the CDR3 is TGTGCCAGCAGCTTAGGTCGGGTGGCAGATACGCAGTATTTT. The chain recombines TRBV13 with TRBJ2-3, with D unclear. The length of the CDR3 is 14 residues. Trimming stripped 0 bases from V and 4 bases from J, with 8 bases between. The germline gives CDR1 PRHDT, CDR2 FYEKMQ (reference sequence).

Remarks on this clone: At the DNA level, this CDR3 is encoded by other sequences in the same sample as well. J is TRBJ2-1 and V is TRBV4-2, with D perhaps matching TRBD1 (5 bases). The CDR3 extends over 13 amino acids. The V gene's germline CDR1 is LGHNA and CDR2 YNFKEQ. Between the trimmed V and J ends, which lost 4 bases and 16 bases, there was a span of 20 bases. The CDR3 DNA reads as TGTGCCAGCAGCCGGGATCAGGGTTCTCATTGTTTCTTC. Its protein product is CASSRDQGSHCFF.

The chain has TRBV6-5 and TRBJ1-2; 7 nucleotides agree with TRBD1. Germline CDR1 reads MNHEY; CDR2 reads SVGAGI. CDR3 length: 15 residues. Germline trimming cut 6 bases from V and 2 bases from J; bases unmatched to any gene: 9. The CDR3 region is CASSLTTGENYGYTF. CDR3 DNA: TGTGCCAGCAGCCTTACAACAGGGGAGAACTATGGCTACACCTTC.

The genes are TRBV13 and TRBJ2-3, with 12 bases identical to TRBD2. V was clipped by 5 bases and J by 4 bases; unmatched bases: 7. Germline assignment: CDR1 PRHDT and CDR2 FYEKMQ (reference sequence). This CDR3 has 16 amino acids. CDR3 in DNA: TGTGCCAGCAGCCTCCCTAGCGGGGGGGGGTCAGATACGCAGTATTTT. It yields the protein CASSLPSGGGSDTQYF.

This clone was counted between two and nine times. The V and J genes are TRBV6-1 and TRBJ2-5; TRBD1 might be the D (6 bases). Trimming pared 3 bases from V and 4 bases from J, leaving 12 bases between. The CDR3 spans 14 residues. Germline loops: CDR1 MNHNS, CDR2 SASEGT. CDR3 DNA: TGTGCCAGCAGTGATTGGGGCAGGGGAGAGACCCAGTACTTC. Encoded protein: CASSDWGRGETQYF.

V and J are TRBV18 and TRBJ2-2, with a possible D match to TRBD1 (6 bases). V gave up 6 bases and J gave up 4 bases, with 9 bases separating them. The V gene's germline CDR1 is KGHSH and CDR2 LQKENI. The CDR3 is 13 amino acids. CDR3 loop: CASSVGATGELFF. The CDR3 DNA reads TGTGCCAGCTCTGTGGGGGCCACCGGGGAGCTGTTTTTT. Looking up the rest from reference TRBV18 and TRBJ2-2 gives the full variable domain: NAGVMQNPRHLVRRRGQEARLRCSPMKGHSHVYWYRQLPEEGLKFMVYLQKENIIDESGMPKERFSAEFPKEGPSILRIQQVVRGDSAAYFCASSVGATGELFFGEGSRLTVL.

The rearrangement uses TRBV6-5 and TRBJ2-2, with TRBD2 identical over 8 bases. Trimming at V came to 10 bases and at J to 5 bases, leaving 12 bases not matched to a gene. The CDR3 sequence is 15 residues long. CDR1 and CDR2 from the germline V gene are MNHEY and SVGAGI. The CDR3 nucleotides read TGTGCCACCCGCTCCGGGGGGGCTGGTACCGGGGAGCTGTTTTTT. The encoded protein is CATRSGGAGTGELFF.

This chain links TRBV5-1 with TRBJ1-1, with D maybe TRBD1 (6 bases). V lost 8 bases to trimming and J lost 4 bases, with 18 bases between them. The V gene's germline CDR1 is SGHRS and CDR2 YFSETQ. The CDR3 loop spans 14 amino acids. The CDR3: CASSQGGGVTEAFF. The CDR3 DNA reads TGCGCCAGTTCCCAAGGGGGGGGCGTCACTGAAGCTTTCTTT.

V gene TRBV6-1 combines with J gene TRBJ2-7; TRBD1 agrees at 9 bases. This CDR3 has 10 amino acids. Germline values: CDR1 MNHNS, CDR2 SASEGT. V lost 8 bases to trimming and J lost 12 bases; unmatched junction nucleotides: 5. CDR3 nucleotide sequence: TGTGCCAGCGGGACAGGGAGAATGTACGTC. This encodes CASGTGRMYV.

This clone has more than one count but fewer than ten. The chain is built from TRBV5-6 and TRBJ1-2, with no clear D. This CDR3 has 12 residues. V lost 1 base and J 5 bases, leaving 6 bases between the germline ends. The germline V gene encodes CDR1 SGHDT and CDR2 YYEEEE. The CDR3 nucleotides read TGTGCCAGCAGCTTGAGCGAGTATGGCTACACCTTC. The encoded protein is CASSLSEYGYTF.

This clone was seen more than once but under ten times. The chain employs TRBV19 and TRBJ2-5; D is undetermined. Germline CDR1 and CDR2: LNHDA and SQIVND (reference sequence). The CDR3 length is 13 residues. Trimming stripped 4 bases from V and 2 bases from J, with 8 bases between. The CDR3 nucleotides are TGTGCCAGTAGTACAGGCAGACAAGAGACCCAGTACTTC. It yields the protein CASSTGRQETQYF.

This CDR3 is CASSFPAGRINYGYTF. CDR3 DNA: TGTGCCAGCAGTTTCCCGGCGGGACGGATTAACTATGGCTACACCTTC. The V call is TRBV28, the J call TRBJ1-2, with a possible D match to TRBD1 (5 bases). Germline V gene sequence: CDR1 MDHEN, CDR2 SYDVKM. V was shortened by 3 bases and J by 1 base, with 15 bases between the two germline ends. The CDR3 spans 16 residues.

The V and J genes are TRBV6-5 and TRBJ1-1; TRBD1 aligns across 7 bases. The CDR3 has 14 residues. Germline assignment: CDR1 MNHEY and CDR2 SVGAGI. Trimming took 6 bases from V and 2 from J; bases not matched to a gene: 6. CDR3 in amino acids: CASSSPGGNTEAFF. The CDR3, as DNA: TGTGCCAGCAGCTCCCCAGGGGGTAACACTGAAGCTTTCTTT.

The J gene is TRBJ1-4, the V gene TRBV18; D gene uncertain. Germline V gene data show CDR1 as KGHSH and CDR2 as LQKENI. This CDR3 spans 16 amino acids. The V end was cut by 3 bases, the J end by 3 bases, with 14 bases between. The CDR3 DNA reads TGTGCCAGCTCACCCCCCAAAGCCGAACCTAATGAAAAACTGTTTTTT. Its protein is CASSPPKAEPNEKLFF.

This chain connects TRBV10-3 to TRBJ1-6; 10 nucleotides align to TRBD1. The CDR3 runs 15 residues. Germline CDR1 and CDR2: ENHRY and SYGVKD. V was clipped by 10 bases and J by 5 bases; unmatched bases: 8. CDR3: CATTSGTGDNSPLHF. CDR3 bases: TGTGCCACCACCTCGGGGACAGGGGATAATTCACCCCTCCACTTT.

V gene TRBV14 combines with J gene TRBJ1-1; D gene ambiguous. The V gene lost 4 bases and the J gene lost 4 bases, with 16 bases spanning the gap. The CDR3 covers 15 residues. Germline V lookup: CDR1 SGHDN, CDR2 FVKESK. The CDR3 loop reads CASSPKAWFGTEAFF. The CDR3 bases are TGTGCCAGCAGCCCAAAAGCGTGGTTTGGCACTGAAGCTTTCTTT. Drawing the rest from reference TRBV14 and TRBJ1-1, the complete variable domain is EAGVTQFPSHSVIEKGQTVTLRCDPISGHDNLYWYRRVMGKEIKFLLHFVKESKQDESGMPNNRFLAERTGGTYSTLKVQPAELEDSGVYFCASSPKAWFGTEAFFGQGTRLTVV.

The chain has TRBV5-6 and TRBJ1-1; D gene uncertain. Germline V lookup: CDR1 SGHDT, CDR2 YYEEEE. The CDR3 extends over 12 amino acids. The V end was cut by 0 bases, the J end by 7 bases, with 7 bases between. CDR3 loop: CASSLGQNEAFF. The DNA for the CDR3 is TGTGCCAGCAGCTTGGGGCAGAATGAAGCTTTCTTT.

This clone is a singleton in its sample. This chain connects TRBV28 to TRBJ1-2; no clear D gene. Germline CDR1 reads MDHEN; CDR2 reads SYDVKM. The CDR3 is 14 residues long. V was shortened by 1 base and J by 4 bases, with 10 bases between the two germline ends. The CDR3 bases are TGTGCCAGCAGTTTATTGAGAGTTGGCTATGGCTACACCTTC. Protein product: CASSLLRVGYGYTF.

The rearrangement joins TRBV6-4 to TRBJ2-1; tentatively, D is TRBD2 (7 bases). The CDR3 is 15 residues long. Trimming removed 6 bases from V and 4 bases from J, with 16 bases in between. The germline gives CDR1 MRHNA, CDR2 SNTAGT. Written as DNA, the CDR3 is TGTGCCAGCAGCGAGGGGAGGGGGGAGTACAATGAGCAGTTCTTC. This codes for CASSEGRGEYNEQFF.

The rearrangement links TRBV27 to TRBJ1-6; D remains unclear. Trimming removed 1 base from V and 9 bases from J, with 13 bases in between. Germline-derived CDR1 and CDR2 are MNHEY and SMNVEV (reference sequence). The CDR3 has 15 amino acids. The CDR3 DNA is TGTGCCAGCAGTTTATTCGGGTCTAGTGGTTCACCCCTCCACTTT. It codes for CASSLFGSSGSPLHF.